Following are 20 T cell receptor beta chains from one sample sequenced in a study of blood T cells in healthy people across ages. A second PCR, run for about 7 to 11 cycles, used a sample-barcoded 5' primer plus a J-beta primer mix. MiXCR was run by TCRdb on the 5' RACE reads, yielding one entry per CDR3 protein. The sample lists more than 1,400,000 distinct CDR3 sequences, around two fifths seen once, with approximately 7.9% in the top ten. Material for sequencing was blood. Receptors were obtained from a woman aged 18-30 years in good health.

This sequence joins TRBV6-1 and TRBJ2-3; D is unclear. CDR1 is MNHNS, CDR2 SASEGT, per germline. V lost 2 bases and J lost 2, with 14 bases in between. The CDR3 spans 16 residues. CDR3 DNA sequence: TGTGCCAGCAGTGAAATGCTGCGGAAGAACACAGATACGCAGTATTTT. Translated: CASSEMLRKNTDTQYF.

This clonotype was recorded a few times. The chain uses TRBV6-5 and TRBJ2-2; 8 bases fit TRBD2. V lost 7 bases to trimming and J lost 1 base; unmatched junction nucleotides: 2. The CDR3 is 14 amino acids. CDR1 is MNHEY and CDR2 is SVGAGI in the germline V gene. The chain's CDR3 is CASIREGNTGELFF. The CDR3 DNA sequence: TGTGCCAGCATCCGGGAGGGGAACACCGGGGAGCTGTTTTTT.

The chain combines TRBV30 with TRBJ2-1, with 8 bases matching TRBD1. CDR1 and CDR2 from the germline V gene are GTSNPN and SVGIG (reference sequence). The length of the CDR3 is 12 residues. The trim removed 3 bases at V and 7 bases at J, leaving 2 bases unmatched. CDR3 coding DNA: TGTGCCTGGAGACAGGGGGGAAATGAGCAGTTCTTC. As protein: CAWRQGGNEQFF.

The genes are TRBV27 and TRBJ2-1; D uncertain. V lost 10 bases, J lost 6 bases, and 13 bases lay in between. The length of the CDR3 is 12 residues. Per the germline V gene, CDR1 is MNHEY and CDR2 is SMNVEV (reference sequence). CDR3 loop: CATGYWVNEQFF. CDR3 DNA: TGTGCCACCGGATATTGGGTCAATGAGCAGTTCTTC.

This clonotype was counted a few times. The CDR3 coding sequence is TGTGCCAGCAGCTTAAGGGAATACCTAGCGGGCCAGAACAATGAGCAGTTCTTC. Translation gives CASSLREYLAGQNNEQFF. The chain links TRBV7-9 to TRBJ2-1, with TRBD2 identical over 8 bases. Trimming removed 2 bases from V and 5 bases from J; junction bases left unmatched: 14. This CDR3 has 18 residues. Germline loops: CDR1 SEHNR, CDR2 FQNEAQ (reference sequence).

The CDR3 coding sequence is TGTGCTAGTGTCTACAACCCCTACAATGAGCAGTTCTTC. This translates into CASVYNPYNEQFF. J is TRBJ2-1 and V is TRBV12-5; D not resolved. The CDR3 loop spans 13 amino acids. Germline V lookup: CDR1 LGHNT, CDR2 FRNRAP. The V end was cut by 7 bases, the J end by 2 bases, with 9 bases between. The variable domain in full, with the rest retrieved from reference TRBV12-5 and TRBJ2-1, is DARVTQTPRHKVTEMGQEVTMRCQPILGHNTVFWYRQTMMQGLELLAYFRNRAPLDDSGMPKDRFSAEMPDATLATLKIQPSEPRDSAVYFCASVYNPYNEQFFGPGTRLTVL.

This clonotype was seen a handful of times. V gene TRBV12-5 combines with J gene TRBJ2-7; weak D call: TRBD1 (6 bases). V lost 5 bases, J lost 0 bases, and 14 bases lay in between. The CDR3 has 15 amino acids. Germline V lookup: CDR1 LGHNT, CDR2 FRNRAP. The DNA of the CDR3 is TGTGCTAGTGGTCCACCGGGACACTACTCCTACGAGCAGTACTTC. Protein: CASGPPGHYSYEQYF.

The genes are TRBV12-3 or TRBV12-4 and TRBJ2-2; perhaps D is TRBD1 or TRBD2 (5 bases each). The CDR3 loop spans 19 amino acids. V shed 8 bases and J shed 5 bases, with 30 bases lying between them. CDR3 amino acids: CASGTRDIPQKSRTGELFF. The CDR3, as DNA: TGTGCCAGCGGGACCCGGGATATCCCTCAAAAAAGCCGAACCGGGGAGCTGTTTTTT.

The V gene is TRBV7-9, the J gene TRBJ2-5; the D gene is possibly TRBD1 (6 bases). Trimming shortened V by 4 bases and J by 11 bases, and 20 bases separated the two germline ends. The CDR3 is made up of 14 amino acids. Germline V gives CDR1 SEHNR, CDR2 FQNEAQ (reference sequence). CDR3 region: CASSSRGDYNEQYF. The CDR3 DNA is TGTGCCAGCAGCTCCAGGGGTGACTACAATGAGCAGTACTTC.

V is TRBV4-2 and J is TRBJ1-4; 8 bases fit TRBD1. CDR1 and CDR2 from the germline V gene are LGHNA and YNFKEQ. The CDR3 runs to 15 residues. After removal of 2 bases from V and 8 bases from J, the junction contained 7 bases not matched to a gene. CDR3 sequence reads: CASSQPGQGREKLFF. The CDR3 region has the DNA TGTGCCAGCAGCCAACCAGGACAGGGTAGGGAAAAACTGTTTTTT.

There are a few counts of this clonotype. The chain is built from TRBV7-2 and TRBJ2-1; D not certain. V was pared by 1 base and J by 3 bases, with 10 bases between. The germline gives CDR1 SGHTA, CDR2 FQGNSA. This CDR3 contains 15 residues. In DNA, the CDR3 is TGTGCCAGCAGCTTAGAGGTCGGGCGCTACAATGAGCAGTTCTTC. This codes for CASSLEVGRYNEQFF.

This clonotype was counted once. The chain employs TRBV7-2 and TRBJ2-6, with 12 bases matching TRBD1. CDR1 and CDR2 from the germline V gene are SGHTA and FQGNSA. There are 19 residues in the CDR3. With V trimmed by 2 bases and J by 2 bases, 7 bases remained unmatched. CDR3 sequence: CASSLQGQGADPGANVLTF. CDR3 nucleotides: TGTGCCAGCAGCTTACAGGGACAGGGGGCCGACCCTGGGGCCAACGTCCTGACTTTC.

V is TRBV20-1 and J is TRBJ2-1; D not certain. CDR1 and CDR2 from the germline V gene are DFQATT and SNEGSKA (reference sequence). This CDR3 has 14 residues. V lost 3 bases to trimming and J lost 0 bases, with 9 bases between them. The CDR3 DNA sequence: TGCAGTGCTAGTAGTGGGCCCTCCTACAATGAGCAGTTCTTC. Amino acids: CSASSGPSYNEQFF.

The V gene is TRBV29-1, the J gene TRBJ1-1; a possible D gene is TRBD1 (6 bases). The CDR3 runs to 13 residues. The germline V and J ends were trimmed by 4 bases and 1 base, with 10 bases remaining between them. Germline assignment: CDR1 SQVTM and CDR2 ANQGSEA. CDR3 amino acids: CSVAQGKNTEAFF. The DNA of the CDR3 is TGCAGCGTTGCACAGGGTAAGAACACTGAAGCTTTCTTT.

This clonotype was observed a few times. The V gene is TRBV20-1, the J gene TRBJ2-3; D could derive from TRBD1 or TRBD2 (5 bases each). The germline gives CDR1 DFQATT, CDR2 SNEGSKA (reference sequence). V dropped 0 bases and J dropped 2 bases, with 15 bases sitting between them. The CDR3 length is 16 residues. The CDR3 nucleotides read TGCAGTGCTAGAGATATGGGGCTAGCTTACACAGATACGCAGTATTTT. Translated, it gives CSARDMGLAYTDTQYF.

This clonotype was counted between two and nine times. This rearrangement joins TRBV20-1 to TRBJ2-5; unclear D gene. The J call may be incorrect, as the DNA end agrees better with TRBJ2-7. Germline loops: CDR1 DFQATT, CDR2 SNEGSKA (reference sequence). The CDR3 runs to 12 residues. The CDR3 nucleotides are TGCAGTGCTACTAGGATAGGAAACGAGCAGTACTTC. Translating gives CSATRIGNEQYF.

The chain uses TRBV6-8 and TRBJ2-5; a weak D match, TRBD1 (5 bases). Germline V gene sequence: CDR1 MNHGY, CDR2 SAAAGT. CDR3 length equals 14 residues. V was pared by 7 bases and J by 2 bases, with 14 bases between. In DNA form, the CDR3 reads TGTGCCAGCATCCAGGGCTTTCTACAAGAGACCCAGTACTTC. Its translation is CASIQGFLQETQYF.

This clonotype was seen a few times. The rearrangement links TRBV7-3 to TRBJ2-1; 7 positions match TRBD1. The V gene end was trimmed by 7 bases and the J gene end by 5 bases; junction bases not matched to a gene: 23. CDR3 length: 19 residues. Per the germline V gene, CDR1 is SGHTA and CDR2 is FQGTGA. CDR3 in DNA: TGTGCCAGCACACTTCAATGGGCTATTGGGGACAGACTAAACAATGAGCAGTTCTTC. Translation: CASTLQWAIGDRLNNEQFF.

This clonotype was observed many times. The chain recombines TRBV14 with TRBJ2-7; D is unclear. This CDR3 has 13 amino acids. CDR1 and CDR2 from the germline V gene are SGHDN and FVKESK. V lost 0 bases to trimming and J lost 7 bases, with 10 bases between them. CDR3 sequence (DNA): TGTGCCAGCAGCCAAGACATTTCTGGGGAGCAGTACTTC. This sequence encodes CASSQDISGEQYF.

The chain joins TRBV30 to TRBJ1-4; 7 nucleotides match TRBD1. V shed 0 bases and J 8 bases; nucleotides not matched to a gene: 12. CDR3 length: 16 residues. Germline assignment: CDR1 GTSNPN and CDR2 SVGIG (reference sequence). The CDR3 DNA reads TGTGCCTGGAGTGTAAGGGGGACAGCGCGGAAGGAAAAACTGTTTTTT. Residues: CAWSVRGTARKEKLFF.